What follows are 19 T cell receptor beta chains derived from one specimen sequenced in a study of T cell responses to AZD1222 COVID-19 vaccine. The repertoire was sequenced with immunoSEQ multiplex PCR; TCRdb's copy has only in-frame clones and lacks some. Of under 75,000 clones listed, about 90% are singletons. Sample: peripheral blood, taken on day 0 of AZD1222 vaccination. These receptors were obtained from an adult in good health.

The chain has TRBV10-1 and TRBJ2-5; 9 bases map to TRBD2. Germline V CDR1 and CDR2: WNHNN, SYGVQD (reference sequence). J gave up 3 bases and V 3 bases, and 5 bases lay outside the gene matches. This CDR3 comprises 15 residues. Here the CDR3 DNA reads TGCGCCAGCAGTGACCTACTAGCGGGCGAAGAGACCCAGTACTTC. Its translation is CASSDLLAGEETQYF.

V and J are TRBV5-4 and TRBJ2-5; 8 nucleotides match TRBD2. The germline V gene encodes CDR1 SGHNT and CDR2 YYREEE (reference sequence). The CDR3 has 14 residues. V shed 4 bases, J shed 8 bases, and the junction held 10 bases outside the gene matches. The CDR3 nucleotides read TGTGCCAGCAGCGACCAAAGCGCGGGGGGAACCCAGTACTTC. It encodes CASSDQSAGGTQYF.

The chain combines TRBV6-5 with TRBJ1-2; D gene ambiguous. Germline CDR1 is MNHEY and CDR2 is SVGAGI. This CDR3 is built from 13 residues. V lost 1 base and J lost 6, with 9 bases in between. The CDR3 DNA sequence: TGTGCCAGCAGTTACTTAGGGAAAGATGGCTACACCTTC. Translation: CASSYLGKDGYTF.

The chain recombines TRBV19 with TRBJ1-2; D is undetermined. CDR1 is LNHDA, CDR2 SQIVND, per germline (reference sequence). The CDR3 sequence is 13 residues long. Trimming shortened V by 8 bases and J by 4 bases, and 14 bases separated the two germline ends. Here the CDR3 DNA reads TGTGCCAGTGCCGTCGGGGTAGGCTATGGCTACACCTTC. It codes for CASAVGVGYGYTF. Supplemented by reference TRBV19 and TRBJ1-2, the full variable domain reads DGGITQSPKYLFRKEGQNVTLSCEQNLNHDAMYWYRQDPGQGLRLIYYSQIVNDFQKGDIAEGYSVSREKKESFPLTVTSAQKNPTAFYLCASAVGVGYGYTFGSGTRLTVV.

This clone was seen a handful of times. CDR3 nucleotides: TGTGCCAGCAGCCTCACCGGGACAGGGTTCAATCAGCCCCAGCATTTT. As protein: CASSLTGTGFNQPQHF. The rearrangement joins TRBV7-8 to TRBJ1-5, with 9 bases matching TRBD1. V trimming: 5 bases; J trimming: 3 bases; junction bases outside the gene matches: 8. Germline loops: CDR1 SGHVS, CDR2 FQNEAQ. The CDR3 is 16 residues long.

This chain joins TRBV7-2 and TRBJ2-1; D uncertain. CDR1 and CDR2 (germline): SGHTA, FQGNSA. The CDR3 consists of 15 residues. V was shortened by 0 bases and J by 1 base, with 7 bases between the two germline ends. The CDR3 loop reads CASSLASTSYNEQFF. Here the CDR3 DNA reads TGTGCCAGCAGCTTAGCCTCGACGTCCTACAATGAGCAGTTCTTC.

This chain connects TRBV19 to TRBJ1-3; 10 positions agree with TRBD1. The CDR3 sequence is 16 residues long. The V gene end was trimmed by 5 bases and the J gene end by 0 bases; junction bases not matched to a gene: 4. CDR1 LNHDA and CDR2 SQIVND come from the germline V gene (reference sequence). The CDR3 protein is CASSPRTGGSGNTIYF. CDR3 nucleotides: TGTGCCAGTAGTCCCCGGACAGGGGGCTCTGGAAACACCATATATTTT.

The chain is built from TRBV24-1 and TRBJ2-3; TRBD1 aligns across 10 bases. Trimming cost V 10 bases and J 2 bases; bases outside gene matches: 2. Germline assignment: CDR1 KGHDR and CDR2 SFDVKD. CDR3 length: 13 amino acids. The CDR3 loop reads CATGQGNTDTQYF. CDR3 nucleotide sequence: TGTGCCACGGGACAGGGGAACACAGATACGCAGTATTTT.

V usage is TRBV19 and J usage is TRBJ1-4, with D perhaps TRBD1 (6 bases). Trimming took 6 bases from V and 0 from J, leaving 14 bases between them. The CDR3 has 16 residues. Per the germline V gene, CDR1 is LNHDA and CDR2 is SQIVND (reference sequence). CDR3 coding DNA: TGTGCCAGTAGGATCCCGGGGGCCCCAACTAATGAAAAACTGTTTTTT. Its protein is CASRIPGAPTNEKLFF.

The table lists this clone with a count of one. The chain is built from TRBV4-3 and TRBJ1-1, with D possibly TRBD1 on 6 matching bases. The ends were cut back, 5 bases at V and 0 bases at J, with 10 bases in the middle. The CDR3 runs to 14 residues. Germline CDR1 is LGHNA and CDR2 is YSLEER. The CDR3 region is CASSEDSMNTEAFF. The CDR3 bases are TGCGCCAGCAGCGAGGACAGCATGAACACTGAAGCTTTCTTT.

The chain carries TRBV5-4 and TRBJ2-2; unclear D gene. CDR3 length: 13 amino acids. From germline, CDR1 is SGHNT and CDR2 YYREEE (reference sequence). Deletions cut 4 bases from V and 2 bases from J, with 6 bases between. The DNA for the CDR3 is TGTGCCAGCAGCGCACTAAACACCGGGGAGCTGTTTTTT. Amino acids: CASSALNTGELFF.

This chain connects TRBV19 to TRBJ1-2, with D maybe TRBD1 (5 bases). The CDR3 totals 15 residues. V was trimmed by 1 base and J by 4 bases, leaving 13 bases between them. From germline, CDR1 is LNHDA and CDR2 SQIVND (reference sequence). The CDR3 reads CASSIAPVRVYGYTF. The CDR3 DNA follows: TGTGCCAGTAGTATAGCCCCGGTCAGGGTCTATGGCTACACCTTC.

In its sample, this clone was seen once. The genes are TRBV18 and TRBJ1-6; D is unclear. Germline loops: CDR1 KGHSH, CDR2 LQKENI. This CDR3 is built from 19 residues. The V end was cut by 1 base, the J end by 5 bases, with 21 bases between. The CDR3 protein is CASSPRGSTINYNNSPLHF. In DNA form, the CDR3 reads TGTGCCAGCTCACCACGCGGATCCACCATTAACTACAATAATTCACCCCTCCACTTT.

The V and J genes are TRBV3-1 (or the pseudogene TRBV3-2) and TRBJ2-7; D could derive from TRBD1 or TRBD2 (5 bases each). V lost 4 bases and J lost 2, with 9 bases in between. Germline CDR1 is LGHDT and CDR2 is YNNKEL (reference sequence). There are 13 residues in the CDR3. The CDR3 spells CASSRDGPYEQYF. DNA for the CDR3: TGTGCCAGCAGCCGGGACGGTCCCTACGAGCAGTACTTC.

This chain links TRBV19 with TRBJ1-4; 9 bases are a match to TRBD1. The CDR3 loop spans 17 amino acids. Unmatched junction bases numbered 10, after V lost 6 bases and J lost 2 bases. CDR1 LNHDA and CDR2 SQIVND come from the germline V gene (reference sequence). The CDR3 sequence: CASSAWGQGRTNEKLFF. The CDR3 DNA is TGTGCCAGTAGCGCGTGGGGACAGGGCCGGACTAATGAAAAACTGTTTTTT.

This clone is labeled medium-sized. This chain joins TRBV28 and TRBJ2-3, with a weak D call TRBD1 (6 bases). Trimming took 6 bases from V and 1 from J, leaving 14 bases between them. The germline V gene encodes CDR1 MDHEN and CDR2 SYDVKM. The CDR3 spans 15 residues. The CDR3 nucleotides read TGTGCCAGCAGCAACAGGGAATCGGGCACAGATACGCAGTATTTT. Its translation is CASSNRESGTDTQYF.

The count of this clone is one. V gene TRBV6-5 combines with J gene TRBJ1-4, with 7 bases lining up with TRBD1. The CDR3 length is 15 residues. Germline CDR1 and CDR2: MNHEY and SVGAGI. Unmatched junction bases numbered 8, after V lost 4 bases and J lost 6 bases. CDR3 sequence reads: CASSSRQGGDEKLFF. The CDR3 bases are TGTGCCAGCAGTTCTAGACAGGGAGGTGATGAAAAACTGTTTTTT.

J is TRBJ1-1 and V is TRBV6-5, with unresolved D. This CDR3 spans 11 amino acids. Germline assignment: CDR1 MNHEY and CDR2 SVGAGI. The V and J ends lost 2 bases and 8 bases respectively, with 6 bases between them. In DNA, the CDR3 is TGTGCCAGCAGTTACGGCGGAGAAGCTTTCTTT. Translating gives CASSYGGEAFF.

V usage is TRBV18 and J usage is TRBJ2-5; possibly TRBD2 for D (6 bases). Germline CDR1 reads KGHSH; CDR2 reads LQKENI. The V end lost 3 bases, the J end lost 4 bases, and 9 bases lay between the germline ends. The CDR3 spans 13 residues. The CDR3 loop reads CASSPELAETQYF. In DNA form, the CDR3 reads TGTGCCAGCTCACCCGAACTAGCAGAGACCCAGTACTTC.